One and the same sample provided the 27 T cell receptor beta chains below, sequenced in a study of regulatory T cells in long-lasting Graves disease. The authors built TCR beta libraries using iRepertoire HTBI primers and Arm-PCR of CDR3 regions. MiXCR was run by TCRdb on the multiplex PCR reads, yielding one entry per CDR3 protein. The data show hundreds of thousands of distinct CDR3 sequences, with about a sixth seen just once and around 10% held by the top ten. The sample's time point: newly diagnosed GD, antithyroid drugs for less than 3 months. Isolated PBMC RNA provided the starting material for the TCR library. This same sample was also part of a study on T cells in Graves' hyperthyroidism and ophthalmopathy.

The sample consisted of peripheral blood mononuclear cells (PBMCs), taken at new diagnosis, from a patient treated with antithyroid drugs. The receptor set was obtained from a woman aged 30 to 39 with Graves disease.

This clonotype was counted at least ten times. The chain recombines TRBV28 with TRBJ2-2, with TRBD2 matching 8 bases. The CDR3 spans 16 residues. Per germline, CDR1 MDHEN and CDR2 SYDVKM. After removal of 4 bases from V and 1 base from J, the junction contained 5 bases not matched to a gene. This chain's CDR3 is CASSSPGTRNTGELFF. In DNA, the CDR3 is TGTGCCAGCAGTTCCCCCGGGACTAGGAACACCGGGGAGCTGTTTTTT.

Many counts were recorded for this clonotype. This sequence joins TRBV5-1 and TRBJ2-7; 8 nucleotides align to TRBD2. The CDR3 is 14 amino acids. The trim removed 3 bases at V and 4 bases at J, leaving 6 bases unmatched. Looked up from germline, CDR1 is SGHRS and CDR2 is YFSETQ. CDR3 sequence reads: CASSYLTSDYEQYF. As DNA, the CDR3 is TGCGCCAGCAGCTACCTGACTAGCGATTACGAGCAGTACTTC.

The chain uses TRBV15 and TRBJ1-4, with a tentative D call TRBD1 (5 bases). The CDR3 extends over 13 amino acids. Trimming left V 4 bases short and J 7 bases short, with 10 bases between. In germline, CDR1 is LNHNV, CDR2 YYDKDF (reference sequence). The CDR3 spells CATSTGPGEKLFF. The CDR3, as DNA: TGTGCCACCAGCACGGGACCTGGTGAAAAACTGTTTTTT.

The chain links TRBV10-3 to TRBJ1-6; D uncertain. The CDR3 runs 14 residues. The V end lost 7 bases, the J end lost 7 bases, and 14 bases lay between the germline ends. Germline V gene lookup returns CDR1 ENHRY and CDR2 SYGVKD. The CDR3 DNA is TGTGCCATCACTGCCAGTCTTCGCAATTCACCCCTCCACTTT. Protein sequence: CAITASLRNSPLHF.

This clonotype has at least ten counts. At one end, the junction sequence differs from germline, possibly due to a read error. The chain couples TRBV13 to TRBJ2-5; TRBD1 agrees at 10 bases. CDR1 and CDR2 from the germline V gene are PRHDT and FYEKMQ (reference sequence). The CDR3 loop spans 16 amino acids. CDR3: CASSLGSGTGVETQYF. The CDR3 nucleotides read TGTGCCAGCAGTTTAGGGTCCGGGACAGGGGTCGAGACCCAGTACTTC.

In regard to this clonotype: This may stem from a read error, because a much larger clone lies one nucleotide away. The chain employs TRBV20-1 and TRBJ2-1, with 8 bases aligning to TRBD2. Germline V CDR1 and CDR2: DFQATT, SNEGSKA (reference sequence). The CDR3 contains 15 residues. CDR3: CGARYSRGGNNEQFF. CDR3 sequence (DNA): TGCGGTGCTAGATACTCACGGGGGGGAAACAATGAGCAGTTCTTC.

This clonotype was seen many times. V and J are TRBV6-1 and TRBJ2-2; TRBD1 is a possible D gene (6 bases). The germline V gene encodes CDR1 MNHNS and CDR2 SASEGT. The CDR3 is made up of 13 amino acids. Trimming shortened V by 9 bases and J by 2 bases, and 10 bases separated the two germline ends. The CDR3 here is CASGTPNTGELFF. CDR3 DNA sequence: TGTGCCAGTGGGACACCTAACACCGGGGAGCTGTTTTTT.

This clonotype occurred many times. J is TRBJ2-7 and V is TRBV11-1, with D possibly matching TRBD2 (5 bases). Germline V lookup: CDR1 SGHAT, CDR2 FQDESV (reference sequence). The V end lost 0 bases, the J end lost 5 bases, and 11 bases lay between the germline ends. The CDR3 has 14 residues. CDR3 nucleotide sequence: TGTGCCAGCAGCTTAGCTCGGGGAGTCGACGAGCAGTACTTC. Its translation: CASSLARGVDEQYF.

The genes are TRBV9 and TRBJ2-1; 11 bases are shared with TRBD2. The CDR3 loop spans 16 amino acids. CDR1 SGDLS and CDR2 YYNGEE come from the germline V gene. After removal of 0 bases from V and 5 bases from J, the junction contained 4 bases not matched to a gene. CDR3 protein: CASSVGIAGGDNEQFF. Here the CDR3 DNA reads TGTGCCAGCAGCGTAGGAATAGCGGGAGGGGACAATGAGCAGTTCTTC.

Ten or more counts support this clonotype. This chain joins TRBV7-3 and TRBJ2-7; the D gene is possibly TRBD2 (6 bases). Per germline, CDR1 SGHTA and CDR2 FQGTGA. Trimming took off 4 bases at V and 6 bases at J, with 10 bases between the two ends. The CDR3 covers 12 residues. DNA for the CDR3: TGTGCCAGCAGCTACGGGAGAAGCGAGCAGTACTTC. It yields the protein CASSYGRSEQYF.

This clonotype has at least ten counts. The CDR3 spells CASSQEPLTSANEKLFF. In nucleotides, the CDR3 is TGTGCCAGCAGCCAAGAACCCCTTACTTCGGCTAATGAAAAACTGTTTTTT. The chain couples TRBV4-2 to TRBJ1-4; D remains unclear. The germline V gene encodes CDR1 LGHNA and CDR2 YNFKEQ. Trimming shortened V by 0 bases and J by 3 bases, and 14 bases separated the two germline ends. The CDR3 is 17 residues long.

Ten or more counts support this clonotype. V and J are TRBV3-1 and TRBJ2-3; D is unclear. The J call may be mistaken, given a closer DNA end match to TRBJ2-7. Germline V gene data show CDR1 as LGHDT and CDR2 as YNNKEL (reference sequence). The CDR3 extends over 13 amino acids. CDR3 coding DNA: TGTGCCAGCAGCCAAGGTCGGGCACCCGAGCAGTACTTC. It yields the protein CASSQGRAPEQYF.

This clonotype was recorded at least ten times. The chain carries TRBV28 and TRBJ1-5, with D possibly TRBD1 on 5 matching bases. The CDR3 has 14 residues. Per germline, CDR1 MDHEN and CDR2 SYDVKM. Trimming cost V 7 bases and J 7 bases, with 17 bases left between them. CDR3 loop: CASTYGTQGQPQHF. The CDR3 nucleotides read TGTGCCAGCACCTATGGGACCCAGGGCCAGCCCCAGCATTTT.

In its sample, this clonotype was seen a few times. The chain employs TRBV4-3 and TRBJ1-2; perhaps TRBD1 as D (5 bases). CDR1 and CDR2 (germline): LGHNA, YSLEER. Trimming removed 0 bases from V and 8 bases from J, with 13 bases in between. This CDR3 region has 14 residues. The CDR3 loop reads CASSQDSRGEGYTF. In nucleotides, the CDR3 is TGCGCCAGCAGCCAAGACTCAAGGGGTGAGGGCTACACCTTC.

This clonotype was counted ten times or more. CDR3 DNA: TGTGCCAGTGCCCCTGACAGCTCCTACGAGCAGTACTTC. Protein sequence: CASAPDSSYEQYF. The rearrangement uses TRBV19 and TRBJ2-7; TRBD1 is a possible D gene (5 bases). The CDR3 covers 13 residues. Trimming took off 8 bases at V and 0 bases at J, with 11 bases between the two ends. Germline CDR1 LNHDA, CDR2 SQIVND (reference sequence).

This clonotype came up many times. The rearrangement joins TRBV5-1 to TRBJ2-1; 11 nucleotides agree with TRBD2. The CDR3 runs to 14 residues. The trim removed 6 bases at V and 3 bases at J, leaving 2 bases unmatched. CDR1 and CDR2 (germline): SGHRS, YFSETQ. As DNA, the CDR3 is TGCGCCAGCAAACTAGCGGGGGTCTACAATGAGCAGTTCTTC. This translates into CASKLAGVYNEQFF.

This chain joins TRBV5-4 and TRBJ1-1, with 7 bases lining up with TRBD1. CDR1 and CDR2 (germline): SGHNT, YYREEE (reference sequence). The CDR3 is made up of 14 amino acids. V shed 2 bases and J 2 bases; nucleotides not matched to a gene: 3. The CDR3 DNA sequence: TGTGCCAGCAGCTTCCGACAGGGAAACACTGAAGCTTTCTTT. Encoded protein: CASSFRQGNTEAFF.

This clonotype was recorded a few times. V and J are TRBV27 and TRBJ2-1, with TRBD2 matching 13 bases. The CDR3 has 17 amino acids. V was clipped by 5 bases and J by 8 bases; unmatched bases: 12. In germline, CDR1 is MNHEY, CDR2 SMNVEV (reference sequence). CDR3 bases: TGTGCCAGCAGTCCCATCGGAGGGACTAGCGGGATGGATGAGCAGTTCTTC. It is translated as CASSPIGGTSGMDEQFF.

This clonotype was found many times. The CDR3 sequence is CASSPFATGGPAYF. The DNA of the CDR3 is TGTGCCAGCAGTCCTTTCGCAACAGGGGGCCCCGCGTACTTC. This chain joins TRBV6-1 and TRBJ2-5, with 9 bases aligning to TRBD1. Germline V lookup: CDR1 MNHNS, CDR2 SASEGT. The CDR3 loop spans 14 amino acids. V shed 5 bases and J 13 bases; nucleotides not matched to a gene: 14.

This clonotype was observed a few times. The chain uses TRBV6-2 or TRBV6-3 and TRBJ2-7, with D unresolved. There are 14 residues in the CDR3. CDR1 is MNHEY, CDR2 SVGEGT, per germline. Trimming stripped 5 bases from V and 5 bases from J, with 16 bases between. Here the CDR3 reads CASSEAHGRHEQYF. The DNA of the CDR3 is TGTGCCAGCAGTGAAGCTCACGGACGCCACGAGCAGTACTTC.

This clonotype was recorded a few times. The chain employs TRBV15 and TRBJ1-5, with D possibly matching TRBD1 (6 bases). V shed 3 bases and J shed 3 bases, with 15 bases lying between them. Germline V CDR1 and CDR2: LNHNV, YYDKDF (reference sequence). The CDR3 has 16 residues. This chain's CDR3 is CATSRQPGEFNQPQHF. CDR3 nucleotide sequence: TGTGCCACCAGCAGGCAACCAGGGGAATTCAATCAGCCCCAGCATTTT.

V and J are TRBV6-1 and TRBJ2-1; tentatively, D is TRBD1 or TRBD2 (6 bases each). V was cut by 9 bases and J by 8 bases, with 26 bases left in between. Germline V gives CDR1 MNHNS, CDR2 SASEGT. The CDR3 contains 16 residues. In nucleotides, the CDR3 is TGTGCCAGTTTCCAAGGGAGGACACGGGGGCGGGATGAGCAGTTCTTC. It yields the protein CASFQGRTRGRDEQFF.

This clonotype was seen at least ten times. The J gene is TRBJ1-2, the V gene TRBV28; D remains unclear. The ends were cut back, 5 bases at V and 7 bases at J, with 14 bases in the middle. The CDR3 spans 13 residues. CDR1 is MDHEN and CDR2 is SYDVKM in the germline V gene. The CDR3 reads CASSAQGRGGYTF. In DNA, the CDR3 is TGTGCCAGCAGTGCTCAAGGGCGCGGTGGCTACACCTTC.

Turning to this clonotype: This may arise from a read error, as a much more abundant clone is one base away. No conserved phenylalanine or tryptophan ends this CDR3, so it is likely a read error. This chain connects TRBV18 to TRBJ2-3; tentatively, D is TRBD1 (5 bases). V was pared by 6 bases and J by 2 bases, with 15 bases between. The CDR3 length is 15 residues. The germline V gene has CDR1 KGHSH and CDR2 LQKENI. CDR3: CASSLTAGLTDTQYL. CDR3 nucleotides: TGTGCCAGCTCTCTGACAGCCGGTCTCACAGATACGCAGTATCTT.

Many counts were recorded for this clonotype. The chain's CDR3 is CAISEFGTVGQPQHF. The DNA of the CDR3 is TGTGCCATCAGTGAATTCGGGACAGTGGGGCAGCCCCAGCATTTT. V and J are TRBV10-3 and TRBJ1-5; 7 positions agree with TRBD1. V trimming: 3 bases; J trimming: 7 bases; junction bases outside the gene matches: 9. CDR1 and CDR2 (germline): ENHRY, SYGVKD. The CDR3 extends over 15 amino acids.

This clonotype was seen many times. The genes are TRBV12-3 or TRBV12-4 and TRBJ2-3; TRBD2 might be the D (6 bases). Between the trimmed V and J ends, which lost 5 bases and 2 bases, there was a span of 17 bases. The CDR3 is 16 residues long. The CDR3 reads CASSLLTAGFTDTQYF. DNA of the CDR3: TGTGCCAGCAGTCTCCTCACAGCGGGTTTCACAGATACGCAGTATTTT.

Only a few counts were recorded for this clonotype. DNA of the CDR3: TGTGCCAGCAGTTCGCCTAATTCACCCCTCCACTTT. Translation gives CASSSPNSPLHF. The gene calls are TRBV12-3 or TRBV12-4 and TRBJ1-6; D is undetermined. V lost 4 bases, J lost 6 bases, and 4 bases lay in between. The CDR3 is 12 residues long.